A selection of T cell receptor beta chains follows, all from one sample in a study of cytomegalovirus exposure and HLA in healthy donors. Clones were read by immunoSEQ multiplex PCR, and TCRdb kept only the in-frame ones, dropping some. In the table there are 120,000 or so clones, 65% to 80% of which are singletons. Material for sequencing was PBMCs. These receptors were obtained from a man aged 25-45 years in good health and CMV-seronegative. Each CDR3 is given with its conserved first and last residue. Each record gives: V gene, J gene, D gene, CDR3 protein. A D gene is named only where the DNA matches it firmly.

TRBV11-2	TRBJ1-2	TRBD1	CASSLDQVTGDGYTF
TRBV28	TRBJ1-1	TRBD1	CASSPPGGAFF
TRBV27	TRBJ1-5	-	CASSFKAWNQPQHF
TRBV18	TRBJ2-5	TRBD1	CASSLGQGTQYF
TRBV6-4	TRBJ2-6	-	CASSQQSSGANVLTF
TRBV5-1	TRBJ1-1	-	CASSWGQNTEAFF
TRBV7-8	TRBJ2-5	TRBD2	CASSLESGGETQYF
TRBV7-3	TRBJ1-1	-	CASSLELSANTEAFF
TRBV19	TRBJ2-7	TRBD1	CASSMGTGIHEQYF
TRBV30	TRBJ1-1	-	CAWSGSTEAFF
TRBV28	TRBJ2-5	-	CATNSQGPQETQYF
TRBV6-1	TRBJ2-5	TRBD1	CASSDRGETQYF
TRBV25-1	TRBJ2-2	-	CASSAHLGGFGELFF
TRBV19	TRBJ1-1	-	CASTPEVVSTEAFF
TRBV5-4	TRBJ2-7	-	CASSLIRQGGYEQYF
TRBV19	TRBJ2-7	-	CASKDSVSTYEQYF
TRBV28	TRBJ2-7	-	CASSSDSSYEQYF
TRBV6-1	TRBJ2-5	TRBD2	CASSDLAGGGETQYF
TRBV6-5	TRBJ1-2	-	CASYPAGSPIGYTF
TRBV7-2	TRBJ2-7	-	CASSLIGAGYQNEQYF
TRBV7-2	TRBJ2-7	TRBD1	CASSLAIGGQGAVYEQYF
TRBV2	TRBJ2-4	TRBD1	CASCTGGAAKNIQYF
TRBV30	TRBJ2-2	TRBD1	CAWSALGQGGELFF
TRBV6-5	TRBJ1-2	TRBD1	CASSLDRGFYGYTF
TRBV19	TRBJ1-5	TRBD1	CASSIDRGGAEQPQHF
TRBV5-6	TRBJ1-5	-	CASSLSSGQPQHF
TRBV30	TRBJ1-4	-	CAWNLDRANEKLFF
TRBV7-9	TRBJ1-2	TRBD1	CASSRTGMNYGYTF
TRBV6-5	TRBJ2-1	-	CASRGDSGAYNEQFF
TRBV6-1	TRBJ1-2	TRBD1	CASSEIRTGLYGYTF
TRBV16	TRBJ1-2	TRBD1	CASSQRDREEVRGYGYTF
TRBV5-1	TRBJ2-1	-	CASSLAENNEQFF
TRBV5-1	TRBJ2-3	TRBD2	CATAATSGRPDTQYF
TRBV10-3	TRBJ1-2	-	CAISESTGWPSSYTF
TRBV7-7	TRBJ2-5	-	CASSPTGVREETQYF
TRBV4-1	TRBJ1-5	-	CASSQDPGAAFDDQPQHF
TRBV9	TRBJ1-1	-	CASSVGSLGNTEAFF
TRBV29-1	TRBJ1-2	TRBD1	CSAGTGTIPYGYTF
TRBV11-2	TRBJ1-5	-	CASSLVGGNSNQPQHF
TRBV5-4	TRBJ2-5	-	CASSLAAGRNQETQYF
TRBV29-1	TRBJ1-2	TRBD1	CSARDRRNYGYTF
TRBV7-9	TRBJ1-1	TRBD1	CASSSRDRNTEAFF
TRBV10-3	TRBJ2-2	-	CAISDRGRVGGELFF
TRBV6-1	TRBJ2-7	TRBD1	CASSVRDSLGQGVEQYF
TRBV30	TRBJ2-2	TRBD2	CAWSTGTSGSTGELFF
TRBV10-3	TRBJ1-5	-	CAISERSGAEQPQHF
TRBV25-1	TRBJ1-5	-	CASSATANQPQHF
TRBV7-6	TRBJ1-2	-	CASSSGQNYGYTF
TRBV27	TRBJ1-5	-	CASSLRGNQPQHF
TRBV7-9	TRBJ2-1	TRBD2	CASRHSGRVYNEQFF
TRBV7-2	TRBJ1-5	-	CASSLERQTSQPQHF
TRBV6-5	TRBJ1-4	-	CASSYSSMTGPEKLFF
TRBV19	TRBJ2-2	TRBD1	CASSLPTGMNTGELFF
TRBV6-1	TRBJ1-6	TRBD1	CASSDGQGYNSPLHF
TRBV6-1	TRBJ2-7	TRBD1	CASSESQWGQARYEQYF
TRBV9	TRBJ2-1	TRBD2	CASSPRLAESSYNEQFF
TRBV6-1	TRBJ1-2	-	CASSDPSTAGSYGYTF
TRBV15	TRBJ2-5	-	CATSRGRAGKETQYF
TRBV7-9	TRBJ1-1	-	CASSLFRGPNTEAFF
TRBV28	TRBJ1-5	TRBD1	CASSFPQGNNQPQHF